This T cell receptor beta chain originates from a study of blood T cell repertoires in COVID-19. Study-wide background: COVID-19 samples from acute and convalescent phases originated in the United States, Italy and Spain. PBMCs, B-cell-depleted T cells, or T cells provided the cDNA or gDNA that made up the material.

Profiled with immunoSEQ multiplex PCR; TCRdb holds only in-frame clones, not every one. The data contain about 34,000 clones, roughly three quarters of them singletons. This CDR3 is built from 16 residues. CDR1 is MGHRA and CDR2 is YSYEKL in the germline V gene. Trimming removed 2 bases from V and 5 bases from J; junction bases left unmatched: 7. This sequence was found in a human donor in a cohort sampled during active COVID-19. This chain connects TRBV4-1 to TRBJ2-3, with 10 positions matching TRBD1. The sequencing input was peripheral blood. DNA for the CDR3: TGCGCCAGCAGCCAACCGGGACAGGGGACTCGAGATACGCAGTATTTT. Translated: CASSQPGQGTRDTQYF.